These T cell receptor beta chains were read from a single sample in a study of T-cell memory formation after mild COVID-19. TCRdb re-analysed the 5' RACE reads in MiXCR, keeping a single row per CDR3 protein. This sample has about 250,000 distinct CDR3 sequences, with around 17% found just once. Sequencing was carried out using PBMCs or a T cell subset sorted from them (not recorded which). The receptors originated from a young man who had mild COVID-19 (a few samples of this study predate the infection). Cell type and time point are not known. Each CDR3 is given with its conserved first and last residue. Each record gives: CDR3 protein, CDR3 DNA, D gene, J gene, V gene, clone size. A D gene is named only where the DNA matches it firmly. Size is omitted from some rows. Given values are once, few, many or a class for expanded clones.

cdr3_aa: CSASQGSGGYYTEAFF; cdr3_nt: TGCAGTGCTAGTCAGGGGTCAGGGGGGTATTACACTGAAGCTTTCTTT; d_call: TRBD1; j_call: TRBJ1-1; v_call: TRBV20-1; clone_size: once
cdr3_aa: CASRLANTGELFF; cdr3_nt: TGTGCCAGCAGACTAGCGAACACCGGGGAGCTGTTTTTT; d_call: -; j_call: TRBJ2-2; v_call: TRBV14; clone_size: -
cdr3_aa: CASSLSVSGANVLTF; cdr3_nt: TGTGCCAGCAGCCTAAGCGTCTCTGGGGCCAACGTCCTGACTTTC; d_call: -; j_call: TRBJ2-6; v_call: TRBV7-6; clone_size: many
cdr3_aa: CRMKEAGGLNTEAFF; cdr3_nt: TGCAGGATGAAAGAGGCAGGGGGACTGAACACTGAAGCTTTCTTT; d_call: TRBD1; j_call: TRBJ1-1; v_call: TRBV20-1; clone_size: -
cdr3_aa: CASSLVQSGTGSNQPQHF; cdr3_nt: TGTGCCAGCAGCTTAGTTCAATCGGGGACGGGGAGCAATCAGCCCCAGCATTTT; d_call: -; j_call: TRBJ1-5; v_call: TRBV7-9; clone_size: few
cdr3_aa: CASSYSSGQGYEQYF; cdr3_nt: TGTGCCAGCAGTTACTCGAGTGGACAGGGCTACGAGCAGTACTTC; d_call: TRBD1; j_call: TRBJ2-7; v_call: TRBV6-2/TRBV6-3; clone_size: -
cdr3_aa: CSVAADTGYTF; cdr3_nt: TGCAGCGTTGCCGCTGACACCGGCTACACCTTC; d_call: -; j_call: TRBJ1-2; v_call: TRBV29-1; clone_size: many
cdr3_aa: CASSIGTGGVGETQYF; cdr3_nt: TGCGCCAGCAGCATAGGGACAGGGGGCGTCGGGGAGACCCAGTACTTC; d_call: TRBD1; j_call: TRBJ2-5; v_call: TRBV5-1; clone_size: -
cdr3_aa: CASSSQQGAGTEAFF; cdr3_nt: TGTGCCAGCAGCAGCCAACAGGGGGCTGGAACTGAAGCTTTCTTT; d_call: TRBD1; j_call: TRBJ1-1; v_call: TRBV27; clone_size: -
cdr3_aa: CASSQVVQGADTGELFF; cdr3_nt: TGCGCCAGCAGCCAGGTCGTACAGGGGGCTGACACCGGGGAGCTGTTTTTT; d_call: TRBD1; j_call: TRBJ2-2; v_call: TRBV4-1; clone_size: few
cdr3_aa: CASSQVSTGELFF; cdr3_nt: TGTGCCAGCAGCCAAGTCAGCACCGGGGAGCTGTTTTTT; d_call: -; j_call: TRBJ2-2; v_call: TRBV14; clone_size: few
cdr3_aa: CASSLFPSGGAETQYF; cdr3_nt: TGTGCCAGCAGTTTATTCCCTAGCGGGGGAGCAGAGACCCAGTACTTC; d_call: TRBD2; j_call: TRBJ2-5; v_call: TRBV12-3/TRBV12-4; clone_size: many
cdr3_aa: CASQENSMNTEAFF; cdr3_nt: TGTGCCAGCCAAGAGAACTCGATGAACACTGAAGCTTTCTTT; d_call: -; j_call: TRBJ1-1; v_call: TRBV2; clone_size: few
cdr3_aa: CASTNSVAPLHF; cdr3_nt: TGTGCCAGCACCAATAGCGTGGCACCCCTCCACTTT; d_call: -; j_call: TRBJ1-6; v_call: TRBV12-3/TRBV12-4; clone_size: -
cdr3_aa: CASSQGGRLYEQYF; cdr3_nt: TGTGCCAGCAGCCAAGGGGGAAGATTGTACGAGCAGTACTTC; d_call: -; j_call: TRBJ2-7; v_call: TRBV14; clone_size: -
cdr3_aa: CSARDRDRGETQYF; cdr3_nt: TGCAGTGCTAGAGATAGGGACAGGGGAGAGACCCAGTACTTC; d_call: TRBD1; j_call: TRBJ2-5; v_call: TRBV20-1; clone_size: many
cdr3_aa: CASSIFSGGPSSYNEQFF; cdr3_nt: TGTGCCAGCAGCATCTTTAGCGGGGGCCCGAGCTCCTACAATGAGCAGTTCTTC; d_call: TRBD2; j_call: TRBJ2-1; v_call: TRBV7-2; clone_size: -
cdr3_aa: CASSPGAGGQTGELFF; cdr3_nt: TGTGCCAGCAGTCCTGGAGCGGGGGGGCAAACCGGGGAGCTGTTTTTT; d_call: TRBD2; j_call: TRBJ2-2; v_call: TRBV6-5; clone_size: -
cdr3_aa: CASSNRGAQETQYF; cdr3_nt: TGTGCCAGCAGCAACAGGGGGGCGCAAGAGACCCAGTACTTC; d_call: TRBD1; j_call: TRBJ2-5; v_call: TRBV7-2; clone_size: few
cdr3_aa: CSVPSRGNTGELFF; cdr3_nt: TGCAGTGTCCCCTCCCGGGGGAACACCGGGGAGCTGTTTTTT; d_call: -; j_call: TRBJ2-2; v_call: TRBV20-1; clone_size: few
cdr3_aa: CASSPLTLENTGELFF; cdr3_nt: TGTGCCAGCAGTCCTCTCACCCTAGAGAACACCGGGGAGCTGTTTTTT; d_call: -; j_call: TRBJ2-2; v_call: TRBV12-3/TRBV12-4; clone_size: few
cdr3_aa: CSVKARRGWSEQFF; cdr3_nt: TGCAGTGTGAAAGCCCGCAGGGGATGGAGTGAGCAGTTCTTC; d_call: -; j_call: TRBJ2-1; v_call: TRBV20-1; clone_size: few
cdr3_aa: CASSSSLGSPLHF; cdr3_nt: TGTGCCAGCAGCTCGTCTCTGGGTTCACCCCTCCACTTT; d_call: -; j_call: TRBJ1-6; v_call: TRBV7-3; clone_size: few
cdr3_aa: CASSSQTSGGTDTQYF; cdr3_nt: TGTGCCAGCAGTTCCCAGACTAGCGGGGGGACAGATACGCAGTATTTT; d_call: TRBD2; j_call: TRBJ2-3; v_call: TRBV12-3/TRBV12-4; clone_size: -
cdr3_aa: CSARDGTSSYEQYF; cdr3_nt: TGCAGTGCTAGAGATGGAACGAGCTCCTACGAGCAGTACTTC; d_call: -; j_call: TRBJ2-7; v_call: TRBV20-1; clone_size: few
cdr3_aa: CASRQNYGYTF; cdr3_nt: TGCGCCAGCAGGCAGAACTATGGCTACACCTTC; d_call: -; j_call: TRBJ1-2; v_call: TRBV5-1; clone_size: -
cdr3_aa: CATSRVTLAGEAEQYF; cdr3_nt: TGTGCCACCAGCAGGGTCACTCTAGCGGGGGAAGCCGAGCAGTACTTC; d_call: TRBD2; j_call: TRBJ2-7; v_call: TRBV15; clone_size: few
cdr3_aa: CASSLGQGGEKLFF; cdr3_nt: TGCGCCAGCAGCTTGGGGCAGGGGGGTGAAAAACTGTTTTTT; d_call: TRBD1; j_call: TRBJ1-4; v_call: TRBV5-1; clone_size: few
cdr3_aa: CSGGESSYEQYF; cdr3_nt: TGCAGCGGGGGAGAGAGCTCCTACGAGCAGTACTTC; d_call: -; j_call: TRBJ2-7; v_call: TRBV29-1; clone_size: -
cdr3_aa: CATSDSTVGAVTGELFF; cdr3_nt: TGTGCCACCAGTGATTCGACTGTGGGAGCGGTCACCGGGGAGCTGTTTTTT; d_call: -; j_call: TRBJ2-2; v_call: TRBV24-1; clone_size: -
cdr3_aa: CASSRTGGASETQYF; cdr3_nt: TGTGCCAGCAGCCGGACGGGTGGGGCTAGCGAGACCCAGTACTTC; d_call: -; j_call: TRBJ2-5; v_call: TRBV7-3; clone_size: many
cdr3_aa: CASSETSGGFAGELFF; cdr3_nt: TGTGCCAGCAGTGAAACCAGCGGGGGGTTCGCCGGGGAGCTGTTTTTT; d_call: TRBD2; j_call: TRBJ2-2; v_call: TRBV25-1; clone_size: -
cdr3_aa: CASSVRLAGAGDNEQFF; cdr3_nt: TGTGCCAGCAGCGTCAGACTAGCGGGGGCCGGGGACAATGAGCAGTTCTTC; d_call: TRBD2; j_call: TRBJ2-1; v_call: TRBV9; clone_size: -
cdr3_aa: CASSPRGGGAKGTEAFF; cdr3_nt: TGTGCCAGCAGCCCGAGGGGCGGGGGGGCTAAGGGCACTGAAGCTTTCTTT; d_call: -; j_call: TRBJ1-1; v_call: TRBV7-9; clone_size: few
cdr3_aa: CASSNQGGGNTIYF; cdr3_nt: TGTGCCAGCAGCAACCAGGGAGGTGGAAACACCATATATTTT; d_call: -; j_call: TRBJ1-3; v_call: TRBV9; clone_size: few
cdr3_aa: CASSYLSGAGYEQYF; cdr3_nt: TGTGCCAGCAGTTACCTTTCGGGGGCTGGCTACGAGCAGTACTTC; d_call: -; j_call: TRBJ2-7; v_call: TRBV28; clone_size: few
cdr3_aa: CASSLSGQGAYEQFF; cdr3_nt: TGTGCCAGCAGCTTATCGGGACAGGGGGCTTATGAGCAGTTCTTC; d_call: TRBD1; j_call: TRBJ2-1; v_call: TRBV7-3; clone_size: -
cdr3_aa: CASSFVSLGILGYTF; cdr3_nt: TGTGCCAGCAGCTTCGTCAGCCTGGGGATCTTAGGCTACACCTTC; d_call: -; j_call: TRBJ1-2; v_call: TRBV7-9; clone_size: -
cdr3_aa: CASSQNRGFGTDTQYF; cdr3_nt: TGTGCCAGCAGCCAAAACAGGGGATTTGGTACAGATACGCAGTATTTT; d_call: TRBD1; j_call: TRBJ2-3; v_call: TRBV14; clone_size: few
cdr3_aa: CASGTSGGFTDTQYF; cdr3_nt: TGTGCCAGCGGGACTAGCGGGGGGTTCACAGATACGCAGTATTTT; d_call: TRBD2; j_call: TRBJ2-3; v_call: TRBV6-5; clone_size: few
cdr3_aa: CASSLNIEWGTQYF; cdr3_nt: TGTGCCAGCAGCCTTAACATCGAATGGGGTACGCAGTATTTT; d_call: -; j_call: TRBJ2-3; v_call: TRBV5-8; clone_size: -